Following are 18 T cell receptor beta chains from one sample sequenced in a study of cytomegalovirus exposure and HLA in healthy donors. It was with 60 Vbeta and 13 Jbeta primers that the PCR ran. Clones were read by immunoSEQ multiplex PCR, and TCRdb kept only the in-frame ones, dropping some. The data hold 150,000 to 200,000 clones, with around 74% observed a single time. The sequenced sample was PBMCs. The receptors originated from a woman aged 25 to 39 in good health and CMV-seronegative.

The chain joins TRBV27 to TRBJ1-5; D remains unclear. Trimming took 6 bases from V and 7 from J, leaving 16 bases between them. CDR1 is MNHEY, CDR2 SMNVEV, per germline (reference sequence). This CDR3 contains 14 residues. The CDR3 region has the DNA TGTGCCAGCAGGTTGACCACTGGAGGGCAGCCCCAGCATTTT. Protein sequence: CASRLTTGGQPQHF.

CDR3 DNA: TGTGCCAGCAGCTTAACGGACTCATCCGGCTACACCTTC. As protein: CASSLTDSSGYTF. The J gene is TRBJ1-2, the V gene TRBV7-3; D not resolved. Germline assignment: CDR1 SGHTA and CDR2 FQGTGA. The V end lost 0 bases, the J end lost 8 bases, and 10 bases lay between the germline ends. CDR3 length equals 13 residues.

The chain carries TRBV6-5 and TRBJ2-3; 7 bases are a match to TRBD2. The CDR3 extends over 15 amino acids. The germline V gene has CDR1 MNHEY and CDR2 SVGAGI. V shed 2 bases and J 1 base; nucleotides not matched to a gene: 3. Here the CDR3 reads CASSYLRGGTDTQYF. For the CDR3, the DNA is TGTGCCAGCAGTTACCTTCGGGGGGGCACAGATACGCAGTATTTT.

This clone came up once. The chain joins TRBV5-1 to TRBJ2-1, with 9 bases aligning to TRBD2. The V segment lost 4 bases and the J segment 0 bases; nucleotides outside the gene matches: 2. Germline V gives CDR1 SGHRS, CDR2 YFSETQ. This CDR3 spans 15 amino acids. CDR3 in amino acids: CASSISGSSYNEQFF. CDR3 DNA sequence: TGCGCCAGCAGCATTAGCGGGAGCTCCTACAATGAGCAGTTCTTC.

The CDR3 protein is CAWSATGVEKLFF. The CDR3 bases are TGTGCCTGGAGCGCGACGGGAGTAGAAAAACTGTTTTTT. The chain employs TRBV30 and TRBJ1-4; D gene uncertain. CDR3 length equals 13 residues. V dropped 3 bases and J dropped 8 bases, with 13 bases sitting between them. Germline values: CDR1 GTSNPN, CDR2 SVGIG (reference sequence).

The chain is built from TRBV5-1 and TRBJ2-7; D is unresolved. The CDR3 covers 14 residues. V lost 0 bases to trimming and J lost 6 bases, with 13 bases between them. Germline values: CDR1 SGHRS, CDR2 YFSETQ. The CDR3 coding sequence is TGCGCCAGCAGCTTGGAGAACTCGGTCGGCGAGCAGTACTTC. The encoded protein is CASSLENSVGEQYF. Variable domain in full (rest from reference TRBV5-1 and TRBJ2-7): KAGVTQTPRYLIKTRGQQVTLSCSPISGHRSVSWYQQTPGQGLQFLFEYFSETQRNKGNFPGRFSGRQFSNSRSEMNVSTLELGDSALYLCASSLENSVGEQYFGPGTRLTVT.

The chain links TRBV18 to TRBJ1-1, with D unclear. There are 14 residues in the CDR3. The germline V and J ends were trimmed by 2 bases and 8 bases, with 15 bases remaining between them. Per the germline V gene, CDR1 is KGHSH and CDR2 is LQKENI. The chain's CDR3 is CASSPAVLVEEAFF. The CDR3 DNA reads TGTGCCAGCTCACCAGCGGTTTTAGTCGAAGAAGCTTTCTTT.

J is TRBJ2-2 and V is TRBV18; D is unclear. Germline V gene data show CDR1 as KGHSH and CDR2 as LQKENI. Trimming removed 3 bases at V and 3 bases at J, with 5 bases between. The CDR3 is made up of 13 amino acids. The CDR3 spells CASSPLHTGELFF. The CDR3 coding sequence is TGTGCCAGCTCACCCCTTCACACCGGGGAGCTGTTTTTT.

V usage is TRBV6-5 and J usage is TRBJ2-7; 8 nucleotides match TRBD1. The CDR3 is 14 residues long. After removal of 6 bases from V and 2 bases from J, the junction contained 6 bases not matched to a gene. Germline V lookup: CDR1 MNHEY, CDR2 SVGAGI. Written as DNA, the CDR3 is TGTGCCAGCAGGCGGACAGGGCCGGCCTACGAGCAGTACTTC. It translates to CASRRTGPAYEQYF.

This rearrangement joins TRBV6-1 to TRBJ1-5; D gene unclear. The CDR3 runs to 13 residues. CDR1 and CDR2 (germline): MNHNS, SASEGT. Trimming cost V 3 bases and J 4 bases, with 7 bases left between them. The DNA of the CDR3 is TGTGCCAGCAGTGACAGACAAAATCAGCCCCAGCATTTT. This codes for CASSDRQNQPQHF.

The chain uses TRBV2 and TRBJ2-5; D call uncertain. This CDR3 spans 13 amino acids. Looked up from germline, CDR1 is SNHLY and CDR2 is FYNNEI. Between the trimmed V and J ends, which lost 8 bases and 2 bases, there was a span of 12 bases. In DNA form, the CDR3 reads TGTGCCAGCCTGATCGGGTCGCAAGAGACCCAGTACTTC. It yields the protein CASLIGSQETQYF.

This rearrangement joins TRBV5-1 to TRBJ2-1, with 9 bases lining up with TRBD1. J lost 4 bases, V lost 0 bases, and 11 bases had no gene match. The CDR3 has 18 amino acids. Looked up from germline, CDR1 is SGHRS and CDR2 is YFSETQ. The CDR3 here is CASSLGDREWFGYNEQFF. The DNA for the CDR3 is TGCGCCAGCAGCTTGGGGGACAGGGAATGGTTCGGATACAATGAGCAGTTCTTC.

The gene calls are TRBV6-1 and TRBJ1-1; D is possibly TRBD1 (5 bases). Germline CDR1 is MNHNS and CDR2 is SASEGT. The CDR3 contains 13 residues. V dropped 3 bases and J dropped 4 bases, with 9 bases sitting between them. As DNA, the CDR3 is TGTGCCAGCAGTGAGGGACTACTCACTGAAGCTTTCTTT. This gives the protein CASSEGLLTEAFF.

This clone was seen only a few times. The chain couples TRBV7-8 to TRBJ2-2; 10 bases agree with TRBD2. Germline CDR1 and CDR2: SGHVS and FQNEAQ. CDR3 length equals 16 residues. V shed 11 bases, J shed 3 bases, and the junction held 12 bases outside the gene matches. The CDR3 spells CASRNLLAGDTGELFF. Here the CDR3 DNA reads TGTGCCTCCCGCAACCTTCTAGCGGGGGACACCGGGGAGCTGTTTTTT.

The chain combines TRBV6-5 with TRBJ1-3, with 7 bases matching TRBD1. The V gene's germline CDR1 is MNHEY and CDR2 SVGAGI. The CDR3 consists of 16 residues. V lost 1 base, J lost 0 bases, and 3 bases stayed unmatched. The CDR3 protein is CASSYWTGSSGNTIYF. The CDR3 DNA reads TGTGCCAGCAGTTACTGGACAGGTTCCTCTGGAAACACCATATATTTT.

In this sample, this clone turned up a few times. Additional DNA sequences in this sample encode the identical CDR3. The chain combines TRBV5-1 with TRBJ1-1; 9 bases align to TRBD1. The germline V gene encodes CDR1 SGHRS and CDR2 YFSETQ. The CDR3 contains 14 residues. The V segment lost 4 bases and the J segment 4 bases; nucleotides outside the gene matches: 5. The CDR3 loop is CASSPDRGGTEAFF. CDR3 coding DNA: TGCGCCAGCAGCCCAGACAGGGGGGGCACTGAAGCTTTCTTT.

The V gene is TRBV5-1, the J gene TRBJ1-1; 7 bases are shared with TRBD1. The germline gives CDR1 SGHRS, CDR2 YFSETQ. V was pared by 1 base and J by 4 bases, with 13 bases of the junction left unmatched. This CDR3 is 17 amino acids long. The CDR3 nucleotides read TGCGCCAGCAGCTTGACACCACCACAGACAGGGACCACTGAAGCTTTCTTT. It encodes CASSLTPPQTGTTEAFF.

V usage is TRBV2 and J usage is TRBJ1-2, with TRBD1 identical over 7 bases. The V and J ends lost 5 bases and 2 bases, in that order; junction bases with no gene match: 2. CDR1 is SNHLY, CDR2 FYNNEI, per germline. The CDR3 sequence is 13 residues long. The CDR3 is CASSRQGNYGYTF. Written as DNA, the CDR3 is TGTGCCAGCAGTAGACAGGGAAACTATGGCTACACCTTC. Supplemented by reference TRBV2 and TRBJ1-2, the full variable domain reads EPEVTQTPSHQVTQMGQEVILRCVPISNHLYFYWYRQILGQKVEFLVSFYNNEISEKSEIFDDQFSVERPDGSNFTLKIRSTKLEDSAMYFCASSRQGNYGYTFGSGTRLTVV.